One sample yielded the 24 T cell receptor beta chains listed below, sequenced in a study of blood T cell repertoires in COVID-19. Produced via immunoSEQ multiplex PCR; TCRdb's table is partial and in-frame only. Of about 190,000 clones detected, around 78% appear once; the ten largest clones hold 2.5% to 3%. What was sequenced was peripheral blood. These receptors came from a woman of 80 years or more with active or convalescent COVID-19.

V usage is TRBV29-1 and J usage is TRBJ2-1, with D perhaps TRBD1 (6 bases). The germline gives CDR1 SQVTM, CDR2 ANQGSEA. CDR3 size: 14 residues. Trimming cost V 2 bases and J 5 bases, with 13 bases left between them. In nucleotides, the CDR3 is TGCAGCGTTGAATCAAACAGGGTCCACAATGAGCAGTTCTTC. The encoded protein is CSVESNRVHNEQFF.

The chain is built from TRBV9 and TRBJ2-7, with 8 bases identical to TRBD1. The CDR3 extends over 15 amino acids. With 3 bases clipped from V and 3 bases from J, the junction kept 8 bases outside the gene matches. CDR1 is SGDLS, CDR2 YYNGEE, per germline. The chain's CDR3 is CASSASGQGLYEQYF. The CDR3 DNA reads TGTGCCAGCAGCGCCTCCGGACAGGGACTCTACGAGCAGTACTTC.

In this sample, this clone turned up once. The chain employs TRBV10-3 and TRBJ2-5; a weak D match, TRBD2 (7 bases). The ends were cut back, 3 bases at V and 1 base at J, with 9 bases in the middle. CDR1 and CDR2 (germline): ENHRY, SYGVKD. This CDR3 is 14 amino acids long. DNA for the CDR3: TGTGCCATCAGTGACCGGGGGGCCCAAGAGACCCAGTACTTC. Protein: CAISDRGAQETQYF.

The rearrangement links TRBV28 to TRBJ1-2, with D possibly TRBD1 on 5 matching bases. V gave up 6 bases and J gave up 1 base, with 21 bases separating them. This CDR3 region has 17 residues. Germline CDR1 MDHEN, CDR2 SYDVKM. CDR3 residues: CASRGGAGRRGNYGYTF. CDR3 nucleotide sequence: TGTGCCAGCAGGGGCGGGGCAGGTCGGAGGGGTAACTATGGCTACACCTTC.

V and J are TRBV5-1 and TRBJ2-3; the D gene is possibly TRBD2 (6 bases). This CDR3 contains 16 residues. CDR1 SGHRS and CDR2 YFSETQ come from the germline V gene. Trimming removed 0 bases at V and 2 bases at J, with 13 bases between. The CDR3, as DNA: TGCGCCAGCAGCTTGGCGAACCCGGGGGACACAGATACGCAGTATTTT. Translation gives CASSLANPGDTDTQYF.

This chain connects TRBV7-2 to TRBJ2-7, with TRBD2 matching 13 bases. J was trimmed by 3 bases and V by 5 bases; bases with no gene match: 7. The CDR3 extends over 16 amino acids. CDR1 is SGHTA and CDR2 is FQGNSA in the germline V gene. As DNA, the CDR3 is TGTGCCAGCAGCCGGACTAGCGGGGGCTCTTACTACGAGCAGTACTTC. Translating it yields CASSRTSGGSYYEQYF.

V usage is TRBV27 and J usage is TRBJ1-6; D is unresolved. This CDR3 spans 14 amino acids. V lost 2 bases and J lost 7, with 9 bases in between. CDR1 and CDR2 (germline): MNHEY, SMNVEV (reference sequence). As DNA, the CDR3 is TGTGCCAGCAGTTTAAAGCAGGCGAATTCACCCCTCCACTTT. Amino acid sequence: CASSLKQANSPLHF.

This clone was seen more than once but under ten times. The chain combines TRBV6-2 or TRBV6-3 with TRBJ1-2; D gene uncertain. Trimming left V 2 bases short and J 3 bases short, with 4 bases between. Per the germline V gene, CDR1 is MNHEY and CDR2 is SVGEGT. CDR3 length: 12 residues. CDR3 amino acids: CASSYIDYGYTF. In nucleotides, the CDR3 is TGTGCCAGCAGTTACATAGACTATGGCTACACCTTC.

In its sample, this clone was seen a few times. This chain joins TRBV7-2 and TRBJ2-1; no firm D call. Germline V gene data show CDR1 as SGHTA and CDR2 as FQGNSA. CDR3 length equals 15 residues. Trimming cost V 3 bases and J 0 bases, with 9 bases left between them. This CDR3 reads CASSFSRSSYNEQFF. The CDR3 DNA follows: TGTGCCAGCAGCTTCAGTCGAAGCTCCTACAATGAGCAGTTCTTC.

V gene TRBV2 combines with J gene TRBJ2-5; 7 bases align to TRBD1. Germline V gene lookup returns CDR1 SNHLY and CDR2 FYNNEI. The V gene end was trimmed by 6 bases and the J gene end by 4 bases; junction bases not matched to a gene: 2. This CDR3 comprises 12 residues. CDR3 DNA sequence: TGTGCCAGCAGAGGACAGGTAGAGACCCAGTACTTC. Amino acids: CASRGQVETQYF. Variable domain in full (rest from reference TRBV2 and TRBJ2-5): EPEVTQTPSHQVTQMGQEVILRCVPISNHLYFYWYRQILGQKVEFLVSFYNNEISEKSEIFDDQFSVERPDGSNFTLKIRSTKLEDSAMYFCASRGQVETQYFGPGTRLLVL.

This clone was seen a few times. The rearrangement joins TRBV14 to TRBJ1-6; D uncertain. The V gene's germline CDR1 is SGHDN and CDR2 FVKESK. Trimming removed 2 bases at V and 1 base at J, with 9 bases between. The CDR3 spans 16 residues. CDR3 residues: CASSQRRASYNSPLHF. For the CDR3, the DNA is TGTGCCAGCAGCCAAAGGAGGGCATCCTATAATTCACCCCTCCACTTT.

The J gene is TRBJ1-2, the V gene TRBV11-2; D may be TRBD1 (5 bases). The CDR3 has 16 amino acids. Germline V CDR1 and CDR2: SGHAT, FQNNGV. V lost 1 base and J 8 bases, leaving 20 bases between the germline ends. The CDR3 region has the DNA TGTGCCAGCAGCTTAGGAGGTTTCACGGGGGAGATGGGCTACACCTTC. This sequence encodes CASSLGGFTGEMGYTF.

The V gene is TRBV12-3 or TRBV12-4, the J gene TRBJ1-1; unclear D gene. V was clipped by 2 bases and J by 7 bases, with 11 bases between them. The CDR3 covers 13 residues. The CDR3 is CASSLRPGHEAFF. CDR3 DNA: TGTGCCAGCAGTTTAAGGCCAGGCCATGAAGCTTTCTTT.

This clone was seen a few times. The CDR3 sequence: CASSQEGGRGNYGYTF. The CDR3 DNA reads as TGCGCCAGCAGCCAAGAGGGGGGCAGGGGGAACTATGGCTACACCTTC. This rearrangement joins TRBV4-3 to TRBJ1-2; 7 bases agree with TRBD1. The trim removed 0 bases at V and 2 bases at J, leaving 6 bases unmatched. Germline CDR1 and CDR2: LGHNA and YSLEER. CDR3 length: 16 residues.

The CDR3 DNA is TGCGCCAGACTCCACCTACGGTGCCCCAATCAGCCCCAGCATTTT. As protein: CARLHLRCPNQPQHF. The chain combines TRBV23-1 with TRBJ1-5; D remains unclear. TRBV23-1 is an open reading frame whose function is uncertain. The CDR3 is made up of 15 amino acids. V lost 9 bases and J 3 bases, leaving 18 bases between the germline ends.

The chain has TRBV19 and TRBJ2-3; TRBD2 matches 8 bases. CDR3 size: 14 residues. CDR1 and CDR2 (germline): LNHDA, SQIVND (reference sequence). J lost 5 bases, V lost 6 bases, and 7 bases had no gene match. The CDR3 is CASRPRGVRDTQYF. The CDR3 DNA sequence: TGTGCCAGTAGACCGCGGGGGGTTAGAGATACGCAGTATTTT.

The CDR3 coding sequence is TGTGCCAGTAGTATAGATTGGGCCTATGGCTACACCTTC. Translated, it gives CASSIDWAYGYTF. The chain combines TRBV19 with TRBJ1-2; D is uncertain. CDR1 is LNHDA, CDR2 SQIVND, per germline (reference sequence). The germline V and J ends were trimmed by 0 bases and 4 bases, with 6 bases remaining between them. The CDR3 consists of 13 residues.

The V gene is TRBV9, the J gene TRBJ2-5; 12 bases are shared with TRBD2. The V segment lost 3 bases and the J segment 4 bases; nucleotides outside the gene matches: 4. The CDR3 sequence is 15 residues long. CDR1 is SGDLS, CDR2 YYNGEE, per germline. The CDR3 sequence: CASSALAGGLETQYF. The CDR3 nucleotides are TGTGCCAGCAGCGCACTAGCGGGGGGATTAGAGACCCAGTACTTC.

The rearrangement joins TRBV18 to TRBJ2-4, with 7 bases aligning to TRBD1. CDR1 and CDR2 (germline): KGHSH, LQKENI. This CDR3 has 14 amino acids. V shed 4 bases, J shed 5 bases, and the junction held 5 bases outside the gene matches. The CDR3 region is CASSLTGTENIQYF. CDR3 in DNA: TGTGCCAGCTCACTAACCGGGACAGAAAACATTCAGTACTTC.

CDR3 sequence reads: CASSLLAGGADNEQFF. CDR3 DNA: TGTGCCAGCAGCTTGTTAGCGGGGGGGGCCGACAATGAGCAGTTCTTC. This chain uses TRBV5-8 with TRBJ2-1; 11 bases agree with TRBD2. Germline V gene data show CDR1 as SGHTS and CDR2 as YDEGEE. The CDR3 length is 16 residues. The trim removed 1 base at V and 5 bases at J, leaving 5 bases unmatched.

V usage is TRBV9 and J usage is TRBJ2-7; the match to TRBD1 covers 9 bases. V gave up 3 bases and J gave up 2 bases; unmatched junction bases: 3. This CDR3 has 14 amino acids. Germline lookup yields CDR1 SGDLS and CDR2 YYNGEE. The CDR3 spells CASSGTGEAYEQYF. CDR3 nucleotide sequence: TGTGCCAGCAGCGGGACAGGGGAAGCCTACGAGCAGTACTTC.

This clone has just a few counts. CDR3 nucleotide sequence: TGCGCCAGCAGCCAAGATAGGAGGGGTTTCACAGATACGCAGTATTTT. It encodes CASSQDRRGFTDTQYF. The genes are TRBV4-1 and TRBJ2-3; perhaps TRBD2 as D (6 bases). This CDR3 contains 16 residues. Trimming left V 0 bases short and J 2 bases short, with 12 bases between. Germline V gives CDR1 MGHRA, CDR2 YSYEKL.

V and J are TRBV2 and TRBJ2-3; TRBD1 agrees at 7 bases. The V gene end was trimmed by 7 bases and the J gene end by 4 bases; junction bases not matched to a gene: 8. The CDR3 covers 14 residues. The germline gives CDR1 SNHLY, CDR2 FYNNEI. CDR3: CASTSTGKADTQYF. The CDR3 DNA follows: TGTGCCAGCACGTCGACAGGGAAGGCAGATACGCAGTATTTT. Complete variable domain (other parts from reference TRBV2 and TRBJ2-3): EPEVTQTPSHQVTQMGQEVILRCVPISNHLYFYWYRQILGQKVEFLVSFYNNEISEKSEIFDDQFSVERPDGSNFTLKIRSTKLEDSAMYFCASTSTGKADTQYFGPGTRLTVL.

The chain joins TRBV6-5 to TRBJ2-7; D perhaps matches TRBD2 (6 bases). The CDR3 loop spans 13 amino acids. Per germline, CDR1 MNHEY and CDR2 SVGAGI. Trimming pared 7 bases from V and 3 bases from J, leaving 13 bases between. Here the CDR3 DNA reads TGTGCCAGCACCGAACCCGGGGGCTACGAGCAGTACTTC. It encodes CASTEPGGYEQYF.